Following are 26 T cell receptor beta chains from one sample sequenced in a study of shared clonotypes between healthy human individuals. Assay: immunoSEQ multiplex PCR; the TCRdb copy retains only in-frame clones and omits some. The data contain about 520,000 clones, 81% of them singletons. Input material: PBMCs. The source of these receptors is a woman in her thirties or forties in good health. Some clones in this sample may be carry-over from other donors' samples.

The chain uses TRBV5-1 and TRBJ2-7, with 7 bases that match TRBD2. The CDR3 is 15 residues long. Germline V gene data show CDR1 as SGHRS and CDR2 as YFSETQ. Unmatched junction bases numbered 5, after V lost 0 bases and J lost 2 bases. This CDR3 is CASSLEVGGAYEQYF. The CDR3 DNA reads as TGCGCCAGCAGCTTGGAGGTGGGAGGGGCCTACGAGCAGTACTTC.

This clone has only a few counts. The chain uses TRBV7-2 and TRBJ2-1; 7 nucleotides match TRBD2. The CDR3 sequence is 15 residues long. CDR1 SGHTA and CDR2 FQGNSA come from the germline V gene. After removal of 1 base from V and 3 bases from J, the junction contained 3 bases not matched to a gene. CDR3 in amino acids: CASSLEPSGYNEQFF. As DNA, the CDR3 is TGTGCCAGCAGCTTAGAGCCTAGCGGCTACAATGAGCAGTTCTTC.

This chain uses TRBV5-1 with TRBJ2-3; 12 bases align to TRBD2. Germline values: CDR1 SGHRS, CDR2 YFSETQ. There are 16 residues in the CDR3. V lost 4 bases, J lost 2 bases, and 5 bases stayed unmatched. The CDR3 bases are TGCGCCAGCAGCACTCGACTAGCGGGAGTCACAGATACGCAGTATTTT. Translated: CASSTRLAGVTDTQYF.

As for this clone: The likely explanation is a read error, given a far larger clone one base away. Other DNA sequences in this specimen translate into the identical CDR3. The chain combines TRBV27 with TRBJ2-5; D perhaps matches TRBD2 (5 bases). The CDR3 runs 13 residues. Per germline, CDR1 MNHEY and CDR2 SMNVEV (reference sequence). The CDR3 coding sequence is TGTGCCAGCAGTCGCGCGGGTCAAGAGACCCAATACTTC. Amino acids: CASSRAGQETQYF.

The CDR3 sequence: CASRRTGGDTQYF. The CDR3 DNA reads TGCGCCAGCAGGCGGACAGGGGGCGATACGCAGTATTTT. J is TRBJ2-3 and V is TRBV4-3; 11 bases map to TRBD1. J lost 6 bases, V lost 6 bases, and 2 bases had no gene match. There are 13 residues in the CDR3. The germline V gene has CDR1 LGHNA and CDR2 YSLEER.

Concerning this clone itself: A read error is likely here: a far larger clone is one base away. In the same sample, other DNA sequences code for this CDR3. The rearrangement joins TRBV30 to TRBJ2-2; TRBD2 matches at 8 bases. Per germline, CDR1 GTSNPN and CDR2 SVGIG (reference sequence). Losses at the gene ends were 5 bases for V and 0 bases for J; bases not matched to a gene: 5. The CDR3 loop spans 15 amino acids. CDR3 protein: CAWGPGLANTGELFF. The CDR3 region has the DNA TGTGCCTGGGGTCCGGGACTAGCGAACACCGGGGAGCTGTTTTTT.

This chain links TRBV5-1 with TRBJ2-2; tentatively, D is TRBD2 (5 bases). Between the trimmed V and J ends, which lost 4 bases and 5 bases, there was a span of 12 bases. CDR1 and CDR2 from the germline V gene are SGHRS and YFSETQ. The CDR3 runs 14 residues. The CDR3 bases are TGCGCCAGCAGCACCCCAGAGGGTACCGGGGAGCTGTTTTTT. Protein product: CASSTPEGTGELFF.

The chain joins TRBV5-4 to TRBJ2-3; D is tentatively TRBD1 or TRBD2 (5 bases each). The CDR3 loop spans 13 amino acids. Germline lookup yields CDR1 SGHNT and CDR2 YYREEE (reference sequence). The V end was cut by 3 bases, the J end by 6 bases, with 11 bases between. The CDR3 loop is CASSSRGVDTQYF. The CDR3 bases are TGTGCCAGCAGCTCACGAGGGGTGGATACGCAGTATTTT.

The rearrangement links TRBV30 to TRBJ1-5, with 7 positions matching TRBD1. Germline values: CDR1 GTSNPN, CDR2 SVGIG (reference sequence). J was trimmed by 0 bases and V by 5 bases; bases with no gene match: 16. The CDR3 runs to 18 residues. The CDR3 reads CAWRSPLLTGTSNQPQHF. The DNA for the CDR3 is TGTGCCTGGCGTTCGCCGCTTCTGACAGGGACTAGCAATCAGCCCCAGCATTTT.

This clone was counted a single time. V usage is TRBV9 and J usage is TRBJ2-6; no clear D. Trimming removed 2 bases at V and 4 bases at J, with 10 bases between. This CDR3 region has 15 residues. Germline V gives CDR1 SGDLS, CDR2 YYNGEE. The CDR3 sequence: CASSVTPDGANVLTF. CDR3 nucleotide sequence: TGTGCCAGCAGCGTGACGCCCGACGGGGCCAACGTCCTGACTTTC.

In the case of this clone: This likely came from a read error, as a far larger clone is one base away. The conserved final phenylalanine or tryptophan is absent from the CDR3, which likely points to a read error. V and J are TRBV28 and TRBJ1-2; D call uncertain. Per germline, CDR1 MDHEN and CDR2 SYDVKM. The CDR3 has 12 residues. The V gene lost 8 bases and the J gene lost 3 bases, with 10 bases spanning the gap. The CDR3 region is CASGTAYYGYTS. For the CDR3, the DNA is TGTGCCAGCGGAACAGCTTACTATGGCTACACCTCC.

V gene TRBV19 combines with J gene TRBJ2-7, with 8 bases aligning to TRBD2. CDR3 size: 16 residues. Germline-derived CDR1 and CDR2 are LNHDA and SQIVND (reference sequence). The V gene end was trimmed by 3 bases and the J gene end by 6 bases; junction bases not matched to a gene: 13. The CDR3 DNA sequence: TGTGCCAGTAGTATCTCACCGAGCGGGAGTCCGTCCGAGCAGTACTTC. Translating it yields CASSISPSGSPSEQYF.

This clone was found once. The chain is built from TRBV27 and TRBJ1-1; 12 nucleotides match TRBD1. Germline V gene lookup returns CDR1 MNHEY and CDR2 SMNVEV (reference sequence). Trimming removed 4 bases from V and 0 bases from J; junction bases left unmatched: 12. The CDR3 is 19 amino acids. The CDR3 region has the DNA TGTGCCAGCAGTTCCCTTCACCGGGACAGGGGGCTCTTGAACACTGAAGCTTTCTTT. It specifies CASSSLHRDRGLLNTEAFF.

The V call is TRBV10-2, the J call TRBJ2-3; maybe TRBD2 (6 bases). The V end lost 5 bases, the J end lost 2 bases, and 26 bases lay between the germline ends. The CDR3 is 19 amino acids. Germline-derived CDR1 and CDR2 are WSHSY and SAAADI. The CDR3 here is CASSFVGGKLVPLTDTQYF. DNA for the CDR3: TGCGCCAGCAGTTTCGTGGGCGGGAAACTAGTACCACTCACAGATACGCAGTATTTT.

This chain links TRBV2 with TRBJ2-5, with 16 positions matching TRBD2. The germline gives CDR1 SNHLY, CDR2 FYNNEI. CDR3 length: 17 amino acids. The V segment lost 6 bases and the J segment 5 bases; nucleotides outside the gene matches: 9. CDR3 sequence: CASSPGTSGRAGETQYF. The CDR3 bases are TGTGCCAGCAGCCCCGGGACTAGCGGGAGGGCCGGGGAGACCCAGTACTTC.

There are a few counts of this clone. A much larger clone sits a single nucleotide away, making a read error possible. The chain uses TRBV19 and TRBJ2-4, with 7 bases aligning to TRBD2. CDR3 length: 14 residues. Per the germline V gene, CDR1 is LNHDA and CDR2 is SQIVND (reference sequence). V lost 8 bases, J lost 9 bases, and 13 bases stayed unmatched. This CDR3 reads CASSLAVVPRIQYF. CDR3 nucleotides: TGTGCCAGTTCTCTAGCGGTAGTACCTCGCATTCAGTACTTC.

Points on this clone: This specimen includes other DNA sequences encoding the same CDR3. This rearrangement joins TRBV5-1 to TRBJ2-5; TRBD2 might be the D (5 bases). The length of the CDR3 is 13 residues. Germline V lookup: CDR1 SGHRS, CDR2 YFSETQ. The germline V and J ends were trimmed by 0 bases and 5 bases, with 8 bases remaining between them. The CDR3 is CASSLGGGETQYF. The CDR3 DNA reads TGCGCCAGCAGCTTGGGAGGAGGCGAGACCCAGTACTTC.

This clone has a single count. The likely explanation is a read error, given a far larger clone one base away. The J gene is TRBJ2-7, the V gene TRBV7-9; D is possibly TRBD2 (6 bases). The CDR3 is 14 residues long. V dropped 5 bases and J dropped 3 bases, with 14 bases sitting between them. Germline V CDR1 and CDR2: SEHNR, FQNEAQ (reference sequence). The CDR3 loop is CASSGGTGGYEQYF. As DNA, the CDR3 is TGTGCCAGCAGCGGAGGGACTGGCGGCTACGAGCAGTACTTC. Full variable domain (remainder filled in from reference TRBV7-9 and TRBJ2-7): DTGVSQNPRHKITKRGQNVTFRCDPISEHNRLYWYRQTLGQGPEFLTYFQNEAQLEKSRLLSDRFSAERPKGSFSTLEIQRTEQGDSAMYLCASSGGTGGYEQYFGPGTRLTVT.

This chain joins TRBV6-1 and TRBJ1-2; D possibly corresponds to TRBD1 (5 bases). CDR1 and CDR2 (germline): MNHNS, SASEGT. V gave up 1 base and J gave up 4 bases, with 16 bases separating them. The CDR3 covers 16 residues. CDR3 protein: CASSEVTGVRSYGYTF. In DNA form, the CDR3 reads TGTGCCAGCAGTGAAGTAACAGGCGTCAGGTCCTATGGCTACACCTTC.

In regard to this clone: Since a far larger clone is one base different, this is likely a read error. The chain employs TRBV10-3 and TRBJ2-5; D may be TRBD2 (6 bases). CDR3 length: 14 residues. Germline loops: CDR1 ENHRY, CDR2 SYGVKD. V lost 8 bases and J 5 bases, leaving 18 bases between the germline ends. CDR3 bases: TGTGCCATCCGGGATAGCGGTCAAAGGGAGACCCAGTACTTC. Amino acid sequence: CAIRDSGQRETQYF.

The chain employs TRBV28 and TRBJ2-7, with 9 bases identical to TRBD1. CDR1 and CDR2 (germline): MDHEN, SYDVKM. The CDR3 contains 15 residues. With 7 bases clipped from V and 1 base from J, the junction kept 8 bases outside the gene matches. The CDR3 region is CASMPPGQGSYEQYF. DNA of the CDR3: TGTGCCAGCATGCCCCCGGGACAGGGTTCCTACGAGCAGTACTTC.

In nucleotides, the CDR3 is TGCGCCAGCAGCCAAGATCCCCCGGGACAGTACACAACTAATGAAAAACTGTTTTTT. Protein sequence: CASSQDPPGQYTTNEKLFF. The chain joins TRBV4-1 to TRBJ1-4; TRBD1 matches 7 bases. The CDR3 sequence is 19 residues long. Germline loops: CDR1 MGHRA, CDR2 YSYEKL. V shed 0 bases and J 0 bases; nucleotides not matched to a gene: 10.

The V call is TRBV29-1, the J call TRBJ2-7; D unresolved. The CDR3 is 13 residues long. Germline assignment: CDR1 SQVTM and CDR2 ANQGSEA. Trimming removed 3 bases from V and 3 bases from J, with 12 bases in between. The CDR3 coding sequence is TGCAGCGTTGAGGTCTCCGGTCTCTACGAGCAGTACTTC. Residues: CSVEVSGLYEQYF.

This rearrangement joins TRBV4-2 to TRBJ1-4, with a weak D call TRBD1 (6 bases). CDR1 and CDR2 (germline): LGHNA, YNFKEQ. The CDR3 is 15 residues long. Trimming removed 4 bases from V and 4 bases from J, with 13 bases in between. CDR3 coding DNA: TGTGCCAGCAGCCTAGGCAGGGGTGATAATGAAAAACTGTTTTTT. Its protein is CASSLGRGDNEKLFF.

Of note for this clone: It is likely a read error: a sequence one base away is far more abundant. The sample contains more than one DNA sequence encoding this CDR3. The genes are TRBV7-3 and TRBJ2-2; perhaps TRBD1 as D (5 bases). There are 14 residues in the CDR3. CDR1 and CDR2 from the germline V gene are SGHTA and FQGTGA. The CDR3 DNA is TGTGCCAGCAGCCGAGCAGGGAATCCCGGTGAGCTGTTTTTT. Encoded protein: CASSRAGNPGELFF.

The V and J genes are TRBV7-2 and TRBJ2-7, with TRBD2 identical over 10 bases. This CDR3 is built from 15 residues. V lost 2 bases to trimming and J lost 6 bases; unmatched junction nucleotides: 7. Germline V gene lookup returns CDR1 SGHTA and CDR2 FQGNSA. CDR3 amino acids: CASSLTSGARGEQYF. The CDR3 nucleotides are TGTGCCAGCAGCTTAACTAGCGGGGCCCGAGGCGAGCAGTACTTC. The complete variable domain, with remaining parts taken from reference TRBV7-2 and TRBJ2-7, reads GAGVSQSPSNKVTEKGKDVELRCDPISGHTALYWYRQSLGQGLEFLIYFQGNSAPDKSGLPSDRFSAERTGGSVSTLTIQRTQQEDSAVYLCASSLTSGARGEQYFGPGTRLTVT.